This T cell receptor beta chain was sequenced during a study of tumor-infiltrating lymphocytes in primary liver carcinoma. The authors made TCR beta cDNA from around 500 ng total RNA with a constant-region primer. Sequencing libraries for TCR beta derived from three nested multiplex PCR rounds that used slightly modified ARM-PCR. The first two PCR rounds, approximately 10 cycles each, used TRBV1-TRBV30 forward primers and a C-beta reverse primer. TCRdb redid the calling of the multiplex PCR reads with MiXCR, one entry per CDR3 protein. This table holds about 190,000 distinct CDR3 sequences, 70% to 90% found once. This clonotype was counted once. The junction shows a germline mismatch at one end, possibly a read error. Scientists recovered RNA and DNA together from around 20-30 mg of unsorted bulk tissue. This CDR3 comprises 11 residues. Looked up from germline, CDR1 is GTSNPN and CDR2 is SVGIG (reference sequence).

Input material: tumor tissue from primary liver carcinoma. This TCR derives from a man aged 35-49 years with primary liver carcinoma and hepatitis B virus infection. The chain joins TRBV30 to TRBJ1-1; unclear D gene. The CDR3 DNA reads TGTGCCTGCCCCCGCGACTCTGAAGCTTCCTTT. Translated, it gives CACPRDSEASF.